The rows below give T cell receptor beta chains drawn from one sample of a study of cytomegalovirus exposure and HLA in healthy donors. Profiled with immunoSEQ multiplex PCR; TCRdb holds only in-frame clones, not every one. The profile shows about 180,000 clones, 82% of them singletons. Sequencing input: PBMCs. All receptors derive from a man aged 40-49 years in good health and CMV-seronegative. CDR3s include the opening cysteine and the closing phenylalanine or tryptophan. Each record gives: J gene, D gene, clone size, V gene, CDR3 protein, CDR3 DNA. The D gene is left open where the match is weak. The size field is filled for only some rows; it gives once, few, many or a size class.

>TRBJ2-1|TRBD2|-|TRBV9
CASSVESGTSGLPYNEQFF
TGTGCCAGCAGCGTAGAATCCGGGACTAGCGGGCTACCTTACAATGAGCAGTTCTTC
>TRBJ2-1|-|once|TRBV7-9
CASSSLQDSYNEQFF
TGTGCCAGCAGTTCGTTACAGGACTCCTACAATGAGCAGTTCTTC
>TRBJ1-1|TRBD1|-|TRBV6-5
CASSYGTAEAFF
TGTGCCAGCAGCTACGGGACAGCCGAAGCTTTCTTT
>TRBJ2-2|-|-|TRBV14
CASSRTGLTGELFF
TGTGCCAGCAGTCGAACAGGGTTGACCGGGGAGCTGTTTTTT
>TRBJ2-5|-|-|TRBV6-1
CASSDGLFAQYF
TGTGCCAGCAGCGACGGACTTTTCGCCCAGTACTTC
>TRBJ1-5|-|-|TRBV19
CASSMGGQGFQPQHF
TGTGCCAGTAGTATGGGTGGCCAGGGCTTCCAGCCCCAGCATTTT
>TRBJ2-1|TRBD2|-|TRBV6-1
CASRLAGSYNEQFF
TGTGCCAGCAGACTAGCGGGTTCCTACAATGAGCAGTTCTTC
>TRBJ1-2|-|-|TRBV28
CASSSLQGGYTF
TGTGCCAGCAGTTCCTTACAGGGCGGCTACACCTTC
>TRBJ1-1|TRBD1|-|TRBV29-1
CSAETGILPEAFF
TGCAGCGCCGAGACAGGGATTCTACCTGAAGCTTTCTTT
>TRBJ1-1|TRBD1|-|TRBV30
CAWSVLGGTGWGYTEAFF
TGTGCCTGGAGTGTACTTGGTGGGACAGGGTGGGGATACACTGAAGCTTTCTTT
>TRBJ2-7|TRBD2|-|TRBV4-2
CASSHTSGGEQYF
TGTGCCAGCAGCCACACTAGCGGGGGTGAGCAGTACTTC
>TRBJ1-2|TRBD1|few|TRBV5-6
CASRPDRGHYGYTF
TGTGCCAGCAGACCGGACAGGGGGCACTATGGCTACACCTTC
>TRBJ2-1|TRBD2|-|TRBV11-2
CASSLSRTSNEQFF
TGTGCCAGCAGCTTATCTCGGACTAGCAATGAGCAGTTCTTC
>TRBJ2-7|TRBD2|-|TRBV2
CASSRLAGGYEQYF
TGTGCCAGCAGCCGACTAGCGGGGGGCTACGAGCAGTACTTC
>TRBJ2-5|TRBD1|-|TRBV6-5
CASSYAQGLCQETQYF
TGTGCCAGCAGTTACGCACAGGGGTTGTGTCAAGAGACCCAGTACTTC
>TRBJ1-2|TRBD1|-|TRBV6-6
CASRRQGHGYTF
TGTGCCAGCAGGAGACAGGGCCATGGCTACACCTTC
>TRBJ2-7|TRBD1|-|TRBV19
CASSRTGWFYEQYF
TGTGCCAGTAGCAGGACAGGGTGGTTCTACGAGCAGTACTTC
>TRBJ2-7|TRBD1|once|TRBV5-4
CASSPRQGSSYEQYF
TGTGCCAGCAGCCCGAGACAGGGGAGCTCCTACGAGCAGTACTTC
>TRBJ2-1|-|-|TRBV6-5
CASSRDTYNEQFF
TGTGCCAGCAGTAGGGACACCTACAATGAGCAGTTCTTC
>TRBJ1-5|-|-|TRBV7-2
CASSYGTVNQPQHF
TGTGCCAGCAGCTACGGGACTGTTAATCAGCCCCAGCATTTT
>TRBJ1-3|TRBD1|-|TRBV5-4
CASSPNPGQQDTIYF
TGTGCCAGCAGCCCCAACCCGGGACAGCAAGACACCATATATTTT
>TRBJ2-7|TRBD2|-|TRBV28
CASSESGTRDEQYF
TGTGCCAGCAGTGAATCCGGGACTAGGGACGAGCAGTACTTC
>TRBJ2-5|TRBD2|few|TRBV5-1
CASSGGTSGGTQYF
TGCGCCAGCAGCGGCGGGACTAGCGGAGGGACCCAGTACTTC
>TRBJ1-2|-|-|TRBV27
CASSPTERGGYTF
TGTGCCAGCAGTCCCACAGAACGGGGTGGCTACACCTTC
>TRBJ1-2|-|-|TRBV28
CASSFGGTPGYTF
TGTGCCAGCAGTTTTGGAGGAACCCCCGGCTACACCTTC
>TRBJ2-7|-|-|TRBV7-2
CASSLNFEQYF
TGTGCCAGCAGCTTGAACTTCGAGCAGTACTTC
>TRBJ2-7|TRBD2|few|TRBV19
CASSLSGSTEQYF
TGTGCCAGTAGTCTCAGCGGGAGTACCGAGCAGTACTTC
>TRBJ1-1|-|-|TRBV6-1
CASSRTGNTEAFF
TGTGCCAGCAGTCGCACAGGGAACACTGAAGCTTTCTTT
>TRBJ1-5|-|-|TRBV7-9
CASSSHRSPNQPQHF
TGTGCCAGCAGCTCCCACAGGTCCCCTAATCAGCCCCAGCATTTT
>TRBJ2-6|-|few|TRBV27
CASSLSRSGANVLTF
TGTGCCAGCAGTCTCAGTCGCTCTGGGGCCAACGTCCTGACTTTC
>TRBJ2-1|-|-|TRBV4-3
CASSQDSGEYNEQFF
TGCGCCAGCAGCCAAGATTCCGGAGAGTACAATGAGCAGTTCTTC
>TRBJ2-1|-|-|TRBV5-8
CASSLVGGGGEQFF
TGTGCCAGCAGCTTGGTAGGAGGGGGGGGCGAGCAGTTCTTC
>TRBJ1-4|TRBD1|-|TRBV19
CASSPDRAKNEKLFF
TGTGCCAGTAGTCCCGACAGGGCAAAGAATGAAAAACTGTTTTTT
>TRBJ2-1|-|-|TRBV5-1
CASSWNDRGLYNEQFF
TGCGCCAGCAGCTGGAACGACAGAGGACTATACAATGAGCAGTTCTTC
>TRBJ2-5|-|-|TRBV10-1
CASSDPRDGLRETQYF
TGCGCCAGCAGTGACCCCAGGGATGGCCTCCGGGAGACCCAGTACTTC
>TRBJ1-1|TRBD1|-|TRBV6-6
CASRGQGRNTEAFF
TGTGCCAGCAGGGGACAGGGGCGGAACACTGAAGCTTTCTTT
>TRBJ2-3|TRBD2|-|TRBV19
CASRLAGGLWQYF
TGTGCCAGCAGACTAGCGGGGGGGCTGTGGCAGTATTTT
>TRBJ2-5|TRBD2|-|TRBV5-1
CASSLGTSGGQETQYF
TGCGCCAGCAGCTTGGGGACTAGCGGGGGCCAAGAGACCCAGTACTTC